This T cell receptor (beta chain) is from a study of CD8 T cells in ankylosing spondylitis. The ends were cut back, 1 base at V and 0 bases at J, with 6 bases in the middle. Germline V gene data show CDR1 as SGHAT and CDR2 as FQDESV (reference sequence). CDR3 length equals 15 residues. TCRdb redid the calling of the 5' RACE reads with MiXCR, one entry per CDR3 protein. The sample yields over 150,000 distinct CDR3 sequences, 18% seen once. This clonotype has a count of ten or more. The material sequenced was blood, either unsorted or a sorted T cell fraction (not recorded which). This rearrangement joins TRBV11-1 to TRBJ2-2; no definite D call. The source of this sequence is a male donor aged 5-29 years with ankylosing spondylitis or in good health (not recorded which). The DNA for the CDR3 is TGTGCCAGCAGCTTAGAGCATACGAACACCGGGGAGCTGTTTTTT. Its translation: CASSLEHTNTGELFF.